This T cell receptor beta chain was obtained from a study of T-cell memory formation after mild COVID-19. Study information: TCR clusters showed largely donor specificity.

Points on this clonotype: Antigen specificity is unknown.

5'RACE primed at constant segments yielded TCR alpha and TCR beta cDNA libraries bearing sample barcodes and UMIs. TCRdb analysed the 5' RACE reads with MiXCR anew, one entry per CDR3 protein. Of 250,000 or so distinct CDR3 sequences in the sample, under 20% are singletons; the top ten hold under 30%. Findings and limits, study-wide: Memory cells collected pre-infection included some clones that later responded, suggesting cross-reactive memory joined. Nothing confirmed that second-wave clones peaking on day 37 were specific for SARS-CoV-2.

This TCR derives from a man between 18 and 35 years old who had mild COVID-19 (a few samples of this study predate the infection). Cell type and time point are not known. Sample: PBMCs or a T cell subset sorted from them (not recorded which).

The CDR3 nucleotides read TGCAGTGCTAGTCGGGGGGGCATACCTTACAATGAGCAGTTCTTC. Protein: CSASRGGIPYNEQFF. This chain joins TRBV20-1 and TRBJ2-1; 8 nucleotides agree with TRBD2. V was clipped by 3 bases and J by 4 bases; unmatched bases: 8. Germline values: CDR1 DFQATT, CDR2 SNEGSKA (reference sequence). The CDR3 runs 15 residues.